This TCR beta chain is from a study of blood T cells in healthy people across ages. Primed by a sample-barcoded 5' primer and a J-beta primer mix, a second PCR proceeded for roughly 6 to 12 cycles. TCRdb reanalysed the 5' RACE reads using MiXCR and keeps one entry per CDR3 protein. The sample includes 540,000 or so distinct CDR3 sequences, around 48% seen only once; the top ten take 20% to 25%. Germline trimming cut 6 bases from V and 7 bases from J; bases unmatched to any gene: 5. This CDR3 has 14 amino acids. Material: blood. The chain couples TRBV12-3 or TRBV12-4 to TRBJ2-7; 14 nucleotides agree with TRBD2. The TCR comes from an older man in good health. The CDR3 sequence is CASRRTSGRNEQYF. DNA for the CDR3: TGTGCCAGCAGGAGGACTAGCGGGAGGAATGAGCAGTACTTC.